The 27 T cell receptor beta chains given below trace back to one sample, sequenced in a study of CD39 and CD103 CD8 tumor-infiltrating T cells. The data were produced by immunoSEQ multiplex PCR, yet TCRdb's version contains in-frame clones alone and is incomplete. Of around 7,700 clones in the sample, over 50% were seen once. The sequencing input was CD8+ T cells sorted from blood. Subset noted: total memory CD8 T cells (CD45RA-CCR7+/-) from blood or uninvolved lymph node. These TCRs come from a human donor with head and neck squamous cell carcinoma.

The rearrangement joins TRBV7-9 to TRBJ2-3; D may match TRBD1 or TRBD2 (5 bases each). V was trimmed by 5 bases and J by 1 base, leaving 13 bases between them. This CDR3 comprises 15 residues. Looked up from germline, CDR1 is SEHNR and CDR2 is FQNEAQ (reference sequence). CDR3 amino acids: CASSSSRGGTDTQYF. For the CDR3, the DNA is TGTGCCAGCAGCAGTTCAAGGGGAGGCACAGATACGCAGTATTTT.

V and J are TRBV27 and TRBJ2-1; TRBD2 aligns across 7 bases. The V gene end was trimmed by 6 bases and the J gene end by 3 bases; junction bases not matched to a gene: 8. There are 15 residues in the CDR3. Germline V gives CDR1 MNHEY, CDR2 SMNVEV (reference sequence). The chain's CDR3 is CASSPSGLNYNEQFF. DNA for the CDR3: TGTGCCAGCAGCCCTAGCGGTTTAAACTACAATGAGCAGTTCTTC.

CDR3 loop: CASTLHGAARPGNQPQHF. The CDR3 coding sequence is TGTGCCAGCACCCTTCACGGGGCGGCTCGCCCAGGCAATCAGCCCCAGCATTTT. This chain links TRBV25-1 with TRBJ1-5; D might be TRBD1 (5 bases). The CDR3 totals 18 residues. Trimming removed 7 bases from V and 2 bases from J, with 24 bases in between. In germline, CDR1 is MGHDK, CDR2 SYGVNS.

The V gene is TRBV11-2, the J gene TRBJ2-3, with D possibly being TRBD1 (5 bases). The CDR3 runs 15 residues. V was shortened by 0 bases and J by 2 bases, with 9 bases between the two germline ends. Germline CDR1 is SGHAT and CDR2 is FQNNGV. The CDR3 DNA is TGTGCCAGCAGCTTAGAAGGGGATTTCACAGATACGCAGTATTTT. Translated, it gives CASSLEGDFTDTQYF.

This clone was seen only a few times. The rearrangement uses TRBV9 and TRBJ1-5; TRBD1 matches at 9 bases. This CDR3 comprises 16 residues. Trimming removed 5 bases from V and 5 bases from J; junction bases left unmatched: 11. The germline V gene has CDR1 SGDLS and CDR2 YYNGEE. The CDR3 loop is CASRVGGRTGDQPQHF. In nucleotides, the CDR3 is TGTGCCAGCAGGGTGGGGGGGCGGACAGGGGATCAGCCCCAGCATTTT.

Sample share makes this clone medium-sized. The chain recombines TRBV6-5 with TRBJ2-2; D is undetermined. CDR1 and CDR2 (germline): MNHEY, SVGAGI. The CDR3 extends over 13 amino acids. V was pared by 6 bases and J by 3 bases, with 8 bases between. The chain's CDR3 is CASSRLYTGELFF. DNA of the CDR3: TGTGCCAGCAGCCGCCTTTACACCGGGGAGCTGTTTTTT.

This sequence joins TRBV10-1 and TRBJ2-2, with D hard to call. The CDR3 runs 14 residues. Germline V CDR1 and CDR2: WNHNN, SYGVQD (reference sequence). V was shortened by 2 bases and J by 6 bases, with 10 bases between the two germline ends. CDR3 amino acids: CASSEDGMAGELFF. CDR3 bases: TGCGCCAGCAGTGAGGATGGAATGGCCGGGGAGCTGTTTTTT.

V usage is TRBV6-6 and J usage is TRBJ2-7; D tentatively fits TRBD1 or TRBD2 (5 bases each). Trimming pared 5 bases from V and 5 bases from J, leaving 19 bases between. In germline, CDR1 is MNHNY, CDR2 SVGAGI (reference sequence). This CDR3 has 15 residues. The CDR3 here is CASSDGTGSKDEQYF. CDR3 bases: TGTGCCAGCAGTGACGGGACGGGCTCGAAGGACGAGCAGTACTTC.

The chain recombines TRBV5-6 with TRBJ1-4; D ambiguous. Germline lookup yields CDR1 SGHDT and CDR2 YYEEEE. The CDR3 extends over 15 amino acids. The germline V and J ends were trimmed by 7 bases and 0 bases, with 13 bases remaining between them. The CDR3 DNA sequence: TGTGCCAGCTCCGGCGGGCGTACAACTAATGAAAAACTGTTTTTT. It is translated as CASSGGRTTNEKLFF.

This chain uses TRBV29-1 with TRBJ2-3; either TRBD1 or TRBD2 may supply D (6 bases each). V dropped 0 bases and J dropped 5 bases, with 24 bases sitting between them. Germline V gene lookup returns CDR1 SQVTM and CDR2 ANQGSEA. The CDR3 is made up of 18 amino acids. CDR3 sequence: CSVEEALLGGYARDTQYF. CDR3 bases: TGCAGCGTTGAAGAAGCGCTCCTAGGGGGGTATGCCCGAGATACGCAGTATTTT.

The genes are TRBV7-9 and TRBJ2-2, with TRBD2 matching 10 bases. CDR1 and CDR2 from the germline V gene are SEHNR and FQNEAQ (reference sequence). The CDR3 has 15 amino acids. The V and J ends lost 2 bases and 6 bases, in that order; junction bases with no gene match: 3. The CDR3: CASSLLAGGSGELFF. CDR3 DNA sequence: TGTGCCAGCAGCTTATTAGCGGGAGGTTCCGGGGAGCTGTTTTTT.

The V call is TRBV14, the J call TRBJ2-1; D could derive from TRBD1 or TRBD2 (5 bases each). This CDR3 has 18 amino acids. The V end was cut by 1 base, the J end by 0 bases, with 16 bases between. CDR1 and CDR2 (germline): SGHDN, FVKESK. The DNA for the CDR3 is TGTGCCAGCAGCCAAGTGGGGGTGTTCGGGTACTCCTACAATGAGCAGTTCTTC. Amino acid sequence: CASSQVGVFGYSYNEQFF.

The J gene is TRBJ2-5, the V gene TRBV19, with D possibly being TRBD2 (6 bases). The J call may be incorrect, as the DNA end agrees better with TRBJ2-7. CDR3 size: 14 residues. CDR1 is LNHDA, CDR2 SQIVND, per germline (reference sequence). The CDR3: CASSINSGTYEQYF. CDR3 nucleotide sequence: TGTGCCAGTAGTATCAATAGCGGTACCTACGAGCAGTACTTC.

In this sample, this clone turned up a few times. This chain's CDR3 is CASSQDLAGEKGGYTF. The DNA for the CDR3 is TGCGCCAGCAGCCAAGATCTGGCAGGAGAAAAGGGAGGCTACACCTTC. The chain couples TRBV4-3 to TRBJ1-2; D ambiguous. The CDR3 is 16 residues long. Trimming pared 0 bases from V and 8 bases from J, leaving 19 bases between. Germline V gene sequence: CDR1 LGHNA, CDR2 YSLEER.

In this sample, this clone turned up once. The J gene is TRBJ2-6, the V gene TRBV29-1, with 9 bases lining up with TRBD1. This CDR3 spans 17 amino acids. Looked up from germline, CDR1 is SQVTM and CDR2 is ANQGSEA. Unmatched junction bases numbered 10, after V lost 5 bases and J lost 2 bases. CDR3 in amino acids: CSVTGTGSGTGANVLTF. The DNA for the CDR3 is TGCAGCGTTACCGGGACAGGGAGCGGAACTGGGGCCAACGTCCTGACTTTC.

This clone has more than one count but fewer than ten. The chain uses TRBV4-3 and TRBJ2-7; tentative D call: TRBD1 (6 bases). Deletions cut 4 bases from V and 5 bases from J, with 18 bases between. The CDR3 sequence is 15 residues long. CDR1 is LGHNA and CDR2 is YSLEER in the germline V gene. CDR3 residues: CASSRTRGKGDEQYF. CDR3 nucleotide sequence: TGCGCCAGCAGCCGGACCAGGGGAAAAGGGGACGAGCAGTACTTC.

This clone was detected only a few times. The chain has TRBV9 and TRBJ1-2; 7 bases fit TRBD1. This CDR3 spans 15 amino acids. CDR1 SGDLS and CDR2 YYNGEE come from the germline V gene. V shed 0 bases and J 2 bases; nucleotides not matched to a gene: 4. CDR3 protein: CASSVERGPNYGYTF. The CDR3 DNA sequence: TGTGCCAGCAGCGTAGAGAGGGGGCCGAACTATGGCTACACCTTC.

This chain links TRBV28 with TRBJ2-1, with TRBD1 matching over 9 bases. With V trimmed by 10 bases and J by 6 bases, 10 bases remained unmatched. CDR1 and CDR2 (germline): MDHEN, SYDVKM. CDR3 size: 14 residues. The CDR3 DNA follows: TGTGCCATTGAAACCGGGACAGGGTCCAATGAGCAGTTCTTC. Its translation: CAIETGTGSNEQFF.

V usage is TRBV18 and J usage is TRBJ2-7, with 12 bases matching TRBD2. The V gene's germline CDR1 is KGHSH and CDR2 LQKENI. The CDR3 extends over 20 amino acids. Unmatched junction bases numbered 18, after V lost 6 bases and J lost 0 bases. CDR3 bases: TGTGCCAGCTCGCCCCGCCGGGGTGGCGGGACTAGCGGGTACTCCTACGAGCAGTACTTC. It specifies CASSPRRGGGTSGYSYEQYF. Variable domain in full (rest from reference TRBV18 and TRBJ2-7): NAGVMQNPRHLVRRRGQEARLRCSPMKGHSHVYWYRQLPEEGLKFMVYLQKENIIDESGMPKERFSAEFPKEGPSILRIQQVVRGDSAAYFCASSPRRGGGTSGYSYEQYFGPGTRLTVT.

The rearrangement uses TRBV19 and TRBJ2-7; a weak D match, TRBD2 (6 bases). This CDR3 spans 14 amino acids. Germline V gene sequence: CDR1 LNHDA, CDR2 SQIVND (reference sequence). Trimming left V 3 bases short and J 3 bases short, with 12 bases between. The CDR3 DNA follows: TGTGCCAGTAGTATTAGGGGAGGCTTCTACGAGCAGTACTTC. This sequence encodes CASSIRGGFYEQYF.

A few counts support this clone. V gene TRBV11-2 combines with J gene TRBJ2-7; TRBD1 agrees at 7 bases. This CDR3 has 13 amino acids. Germline-derived CDR1 and CDR2 are SGHAT and FQNNGV. Trimming took 4 bases from V and 2 from J; bases not matched to a gene: 2. CDR3 protein: CASSSGQPYEQYF. In nucleotides, the CDR3 is TGTGCCAGCAGCTCGGGACAGCCCTACGAGCAGTACTTC.

The chain's CDR3 is CASSLSGFYEQYF. Here the CDR3 DNA reads TGTGCCAGCAGCCTTAGCGGATTTTACGAGCAGTACTTC. V usage is TRBV6-5 and J usage is TRBJ2-5; tentative D call: TRBD2 (6 bases). The J call may be faulty, since TRBJ2-7 better matches the DNA end. Germline CDR1 and CDR2: MNHEY and SVGAGI. The CDR3 loop spans 13 amino acids.

This chain joins TRBV19 and TRBJ2-7, with D uncertain. Germline CDR1 LNHDA, CDR2 SQIVND (reference sequence). The CDR3 contains 13 residues. The germline V and J ends were trimmed by 5 bases and 1 base, with 9 bases remaining between them. The CDR3 DNA reads as TGTGCCAGTAGTTTTTTGATGTCCTACGAGCAGTACTTC. It encodes CASSFLMSYEQYF.

The table lists this clone with a count of one. The chain combines TRBV4-3 with TRBJ2-1, with 8 positions matching TRBD2. Germline assignment: CDR1 LGHNA and CDR2 YSLEER. The V segment lost 0 bases and the J segment 4 bases; nucleotides outside the gene matches: 5. This CDR3 comprises 16 residues. Here the CDR3 DNA reads TGCGCCAGCAGCCAAGATCCCGCGGGGGGATACAATGAGCAGTTCTTC. Its translation is CASSQDPAGGYNEQFF.

The rearrangement links TRBV4-3 to TRBJ2-7; perhaps D is TRBD1 or TRBD2 (5 bases each). Germline V gene sequence: CDR1 LGHNA, CDR2 YSLEER. CDR3 length: 15 amino acids. With 2 bases removed from V and 3 bases from J, the gap between germline ends came to 14 bases. CDR3 in amino acids: CASSQLWGFNYEQYF. DNA of the CDR3: TGCGCCAGCAGCCAACTTTGGGGGTTCAACTACGAGCAGTACTTC.

About this clone: A junction end diverges from the germline sequence, so it may reflect a read error. This chain uses TRBV6-5 with TRBJ2-7; 8 bases match TRBD1. The CDR3 runs to 14 residues. The germline V gene encodes CDR1 MNHEY and CDR2 SVGAGI. CDR3 residues: CAISESDRGDEQYF. For the CDR3, the DNA is TGTGCCATCAGTGAGTCCGACAGGGGCGACGAGCAGTACTTC.

This chain connects TRBV4-1 to TRBJ2-5, with 8 bases matching TRBD2. The CDR3 runs to 14 residues. The ends lost 0 bases at V and 3 bases at J; junction bases unmatched: 0. CDR1 MGHRA and CDR2 YSYEKL come from the germline V gene. DNA for the CDR3: TGCGCCAGCAGCCAAGAGCGGGGGGAAGAGACCCAGTACTTC. Translated: CASSQERGEETQYF.